The 9 T cell receptor beta chains below come from one sample, sequenced in a study of regulatory T cells in long-lasting Graves disease. Sequencing libraries for TCR beta were prepared with iRepertoire HTBI primers and Arm-PCR of CDR3 regions. MiXCR, run by TCRdb on the multiplex PCR reads, gives a single entry per CDR3 protein. The data show about 400,000 distinct CDR3 sequences, around 15% seen once. Specified time point: newly diagnosed GD, antithyroid drugs for less than 3 months. After RNA was extracted from PBMCs, the TCR library was made from it. A further study also used this sample, focusing on T cells in Graves' hyperthyroidism and ophthalmopathy.

The sequences come from peripheral blood mononuclear cells (PBMCs), collected at new diagnosis, from a patient treated with antithyroid drugs. The receptors shown here come from a woman aged 18-29 years with Graves disease.

The chain is built from TRBV19 and TRBJ2-7, with D tentatively TRBD2 (5 bases). V dropped 5 bases and J dropped 7 bases, with 21 bases sitting between them. Per germline, CDR1 LNHDA and CDR2 SQIVND (reference sequence). This CDR3 is built from 15 residues. This CDR3 is CASSGHPIGSVEQYF. CDR3 bases: TGTGCCAGTAGTGGCCACCCCATAGGGAGTGTTGAGCAGTACTTC. Using reference TRBV19 and TRBJ2-7 for the parts outside the CDR3, the full variable domain is DGGITQSPKYLFRKEGQNVTLSCEQNLNHDAMYWYRQDPGQGLRLIYYSQIVNDFQKGDIAEGYSVSREKKESFPLTVTSAQKNPTAFYLCASSGHPIGSVEQYFGPGTRLTVT.

This clonotype has ten or more counts. V and J are TRBV30 and TRBJ1-1; no reliable D call. The CDR3 extends over 14 amino acids. From germline, CDR1 is GTSNPN and CDR2 SVGIG (reference sequence). V was clipped by 3 bases and J by 1 base, with 12 bases between them. The CDR3 DNA reads as TGTGCCTGGAGGGCCCTTGGCCCGAACACTGAAGCTTTCTTT. Amino acid sequence: CAWRALGPNTEAFF.

The table lists this clonotype with many counts. The J gene is TRBJ2-7, the V gene TRBV2; D uncertain. This CDR3 region has 11 residues. Germline CDR1 SNHLY, CDR2 FYNNEI. V lost 3 bases, J lost 5 bases, and 5 bases lay in between. The CDR3 spells CASSEKNEQYF. CDR3 nucleotides: TGTGCCAGCAGTGAGAAGAACGAGCAGTACTTC.

There are many counts of this clonotype. The chain has TRBV2 and TRBJ1-1, with D hard to call. Germline V gene lookup returns CDR1 SNHLY and CDR2 FYNNEI. Trimming took off 1 base at V and 1 base at J, with 7 bases between the two ends. The CDR3 runs to 14 residues. In DNA, the CDR3 is TGTGCCAGCAGTGAAGTCTCGGGGAACACTGAAGCTTTCTTT. It encodes CASSEVSGNTEAFF.

The chain is built from TRBV5-1 and TRBJ1-1, with TRBD1 as a possible D gene (5 bases). The CDR3 contains 16 residues. Germline V lookup: CDR1 SGHRS, CDR2 YFSETQ. Trimming left V 0 bases short and J 6 bases short, with 18 bases between. The CDR3 nucleotides read TGCGCCAGCAGCTTGGCCGTGGGGCAGGGAGGGGCTGAAGCTTTCTTT. Its protein product is CASSLAVGQGGAEAFF.

At least ten counts were recorded for this clonotype. The chain uses TRBV7-9 and TRBJ2-1; D might be TRBD1 or TRBD2, each matching 6 bases. CDR1 is SEHNR and CDR2 is FQNEAQ in the germline V gene (reference sequence). The CDR3 length is 15 residues. The V and J ends lost 1 base and 6 bases respectively, with 13 bases between them. The DNA for the CDR3 is TGTGCCAGCAGCTTAGAGGGGGGACTGGGCAATGAGCAGTTCTTC. It specifies CASSLEGGLGNEQFF.

The sample holds many counts of this clonotype. The rearrangement uses TRBV5-1 and TRBJ2-3, with D unresolved. Trimming removed 1 base at V and 3 bases at J, with 9 bases between. The CDR3 is 14 amino acids. Germline values: CDR1 SGHRS, CDR2 YFSETQ. The CDR3 is CASSLNQLTDTQYF. The CDR3 DNA sequence: TGCGCCAGCAGCTTGAACCAGTTAACAGATACGCAGTATTTT.

This clonotype was observed a handful of times. The CDR3 coding sequence is TGTGCCAGTAGTGTAGGGAGAAGCAGTGAAGCTTTCTTT. Its translation: CASSVGRSSEAFF. V usage is TRBV19 and J usage is TRBJ1-1; no reliable D call. Germline V gives CDR1 LNHDA, CDR2 SQIVND (reference sequence). V was clipped by 5 bases and J by 7 bases, with 14 bases between them. The CDR3 totals 13 residues.

This clonotype was seen many times. The chain couples TRBV27 to TRBJ2-7; TRBD1 matches 7 bases. The germline V gene has CDR1 MNHEY and CDR2 SMNVEV (reference sequence). The junction had 8 bases not matched to a gene; V was cut back by 5 bases and J by 4 bases. The CDR3 is 14 residues long. The CDR3 here is CASSTPGQLYEQYF. The CDR3 DNA is TGTGCCAGCAGTACCCCGGGACAGTTATACGAGCAGTACTTC.